These 14 T cell receptor beta chains came from one sample sequenced in a study of blood T cell repertoires in COVID-19. The table came from immunoSEQ multiplex PCR; TCRdb's copy has only in-frame clones and leaves some out. The repertoire holds about 250,000 clones, with around 90% as singletons. Specimen: peripheral blood. These receptors were taken from a man aged 18 to 30 with active or convalescent COVID-19.

V usage is TRBV28 and J usage is TRBJ1-2; 7 bases fit TRBD1. The CDR3 totals 16 residues. Trimming removed 5 bases from V and 3 bases from J; junction bases left unmatched: 12. Germline CDR1 reads MDHEN; CDR2 reads SYDVKM. The CDR3 DNA sequence: TGTGCCAGCAGTCCCATATCTAGGACAGGTTACTATGGCTACACCTTC. Translating gives CASSPISRTGYYGYTF.

The chain joins TRBV18 to TRBJ2-5, with a possible D match to TRBD2 (7 bases). The germline V and J ends were trimmed by 6 bases and 5 bases, with 16 bases remaining between them. Germline CDR1 reads KGHSH; CDR2 reads LQKENI. This CDR3 is built from 14 residues. CDR3 bases: TGTGCCAGCTCCCCCAAACAGGGAGGGGAGACCCAGTACTTC. This encodes CASSPKQGGETQYF. Variable domain in full (rest from reference TRBV18 and TRBJ2-5): NAGVMQNPRHLVRRRGQEARLRCSPMKGHSHVYWYRQLPEEGLKFMVYLQKENIIDESGMPKERFSAEFPKEGPSILRIQQVVRGDSAAYFCASSPKQGGETQYFGPGTRLLVL.

The rearrangement links TRBV6-5 to TRBJ2-4; possibly TRBD1 for D (6 bases). V was trimmed by 6 bases and J by 2 bases, leaving 8 bases between them. The germline V gene has CDR1 MNHEY and CDR2 SVGAGI. CDR3 length: 13 residues. CDR3 in amino acids: CASRQGPKNIQYF. The DNA for the CDR3 is TGTGCCAGCAGACAGGGCCCCAAAAACATTCAGTACTTC.

V usage is TRBV7-9 and J usage is TRBJ1-2, with 9 bases fitting TRBD1. Germline CDR1 is SEHNR and CDR2 is FQNEAQ (reference sequence). Losses at the gene ends were 5 bases for V and 2 bases for J; bases not matched to a gene: 3. This CDR3 comprises 14 residues. CDR3 coding DNA: TGTGCCAGCAGCACGGGACAGGGCAACTATGGCTACACCTTC. This gives the protein CASSTGQGNYGYTF.

V and J are TRBV28 and TRBJ1-4; tentatively, D is TRBD1 (6 bases). Per the germline V gene, CDR1 is MDHEN and CDR2 is SYDVKM. CDR3 length equals 13 residues. V was shortened by 3 bases and J by 8 bases, with 10 bases between the two germline ends. The DNA for the CDR3 is TGTGCCAGCAGTTTTAGGGGGAGAGAAAAACTGTTTTTT. Its translation: CASSFRGREKLFF.

The J gene is TRBJ2-7, the V gene TRBV7-2; TRBD1 agrees at 11 bases. Trimming at V came to 2 bases and at J to 9 bases, leaving 6 bases not matched to a gene. The CDR3 sequence is 14 residues long. The germline gives CDR1 SGHTA, CDR2 FQGNSA. CDR3 in DNA: TGTGCCAGCAGCTTAAATCCGGGACAGGGGGGGCAGTACTTC. Amino acid sequence: CASSLNPGQGGQYF.

The chain employs TRBV7-6 and TRBJ1-6; 7 nucleotides agree with TRBD1. The CDR3 length is 15 residues. V gave up 5 bases and J gave up 8 bases; unmatched junction bases: 9. CDR1 SGHVS and CDR2 FNYEAQ come from the germline V gene. This CDR3 is CASSRKQGKDSPLHF. In DNA, the CDR3 is TGTGCCAGCAGCCGGAAACAGGGGAAAGATTCACCCCTCCACTTT.

V usage is TRBV6-2 or TRBV6-3 and J usage is TRBJ2-7; no clear D. CDR3 size: 13 residues. CDR1 MNHEY and CDR2 SVGEGT come from the germline V gene. The germline V and J ends were trimmed by 2 bases and 0 bases, with 5 bases remaining between them. CDR3 nucleotides: TGTGCCAGCAGTTACCCAAACTCCTACGAGCAGTACTTC. The encoded protein is CASSYPNSYEQYF.

V is TRBV5-1 and J is TRBJ1-2; 7 bases are a match to TRBD1. Per the germline V gene, CDR1 is SGHRS and CDR2 is YFSETQ. V trimming: 0 bases; J trimming: 0 bases; junction bases outside the gene matches: 5. The CDR3 has 16 amino acids. The chain's CDR3 is CASSLARTGANYGYTF. The DNA for the CDR3 is TGCGCCAGCAGCTTGGCTCGGACAGGAGCTAACTATGGCTACACCTTC.

This clone was seen a handful of times. V and J are TRBV3-1 (or the pseudogene TRBV3-2) and TRBJ2-2, with unresolved D. Trimming pared 4 bases from V and 0 bases from J, leaving 9 bases between. From germline, CDR1 is LGHDT and CDR2 YNNKEL (reference sequence). The CDR3 extends over 15 amino acids. The CDR3 reads CASSPRATNTGELFF. The CDR3 region has the DNA TGTGCCAGCAGCCCCCGAGCGACGAACACCGGGGAGCTGTTTTTT.

This clone was observed once. V usage is TRBV25-1 and J usage is TRBJ1-1; the match to TRBD1 covers 8 bases. Trimming removed 2 bases from V and 0 bases from J; junction bases left unmatched: 5. Per germline, CDR1 MGHDK and CDR2 SYGVNS. The CDR3 sequence is 16 residues long. CDR3 loop: CASSEPGTGMNTEAFF. DNA for the CDR3: TGTGCCAGCAGTGAACCCGGGACAGGAATGAACACTGAAGCTTTCTTT.

V is TRBV7-2 and J is TRBJ2-3, with 8 bases fitting TRBD2. The CDR3 is 18 amino acids. Germline CDR1 is SGHTA and CDR2 is FQGNSA. Trimming at V came to 2 bases and at J to 1 base, leaving 11 bases not matched to a gene. The CDR3 reads CASSLRLGTRRGTDTQYF. CDR3 nucleotides: TGTGCCAGCAGCTTACGCCTAGGGACTAGACGAGGCACAGATACGCAGTATTTT.

CDR3 residues: CASSPGTGVEGQPQHF. Written as DNA, the CDR3 is TGTGCCAGCAGCCCGGGGACAGGGGTCGAAGGTCAGCCCCAGCATTTT. The genes are TRBV7-9 and TRBJ1-5; TRBD1 matches at 10 bases. This CDR3 region has 16 residues. Unmatched junction bases numbered 10, after V lost 5 bases and J lost 6 bases. From germline, CDR1 is SEHNR and CDR2 FQNEAQ (reference sequence).

CDR3 sequence (DNA): TGTGCCAGCAGCTTAGATGGGGGGGGTAATGAAAAACTGTTTTTT. It codes for CASSLDGGGNEKLFF. The rearrangement uses TRBV7-8 and TRBJ1-4; perhaps TRBD1 as D (5 bases). In germline, CDR1 is SGHVS, CDR2 FQNEAQ. Trimming left V 1 base short and J 4 bases short, with 10 bases between. The CDR3 loop spans 15 amino acids.